A selection of T cell receptor beta chains follows, all from one sample in a study of immune evolution from preneoplasia to lung adenocarcinoma. Sequencing used immunoSEQ multiplex PCR; TCRdb keeps in-frame clones, though not all of them. The table includes thousands of clones, 65% to 80% detected once. The material sequenced was FFPE adjacent normal lung tissue. The origin of the receptors is an older donor with lung adenocarcinoma. CDR3s include the opening cysteine and the closing phenylalanine or tryptophan. Clone size is shown for a subset of rows, as once, few, many or a class of expanded clone.

j_gene: TRBJ2-7; len: 13; v_gene: TRBV30; abundance: -; CDR3aa: CAWGTSGSYEQYF
j_gene: TRBJ2-1; len: 16; v_gene: TRBV13; abundance: -; CDR3aa: CASSPQGQGVTNEQFF
j_gene: TRBJ1-2; len: 13; v_gene: TRBV9; abundance: few; CDR3aa: CASSVVGSNGYTF
j_gene: TRBJ2-3; len: 15; v_gene: TRBV5-6; abundance: -; CDR3aa: CASSLPGASTDTQYF
j_gene: TRBJ2-7; len: 14; v_gene: TRBV5-5; abundance: large; CDR3aa: CASSLGPHSYEQYF
j_gene: TRBJ2-1; len: 13; v_gene: TRBV11-2; abundance: -; CDR3aa: CASSPQASGNQFF
j_gene: TRBJ2-6; len: 13; v_gene: TRBV29-1; abundance: few; CDR3aa: CSVAGSGANVLTF
j_gene: TRBJ2-3; len: 15; v_gene: TRBV7-2; abundance: -; CDR3aa: CASSFSGGKADTQYF
j_gene: TRBJ1-3; len: 16; v_gene: TRBV19; abundance: -; CDR3aa: CASSLRTGRALNTIYF
j_gene: TRBJ2-1; len: 16; v_gene: TRBV19; abundance: -; CDR3aa: CASSIIASGAYNEQFF
j_gene: TRBJ2-6; len: 19; v_gene: TRBV7-6; abundance: -; CDR3aa: CASSDTANSGTSGANVLTF
j_gene: TRBJ2-2; len: 13; v_gene: TRBV6-1; abundance: -; CDR3aa: CASSDSSAGELFF
j_gene: TRBJ2-3; len: 14; v_gene: TRBV19; abundance: -; CDR3aa: CASSSLGSTDTQYF
j_gene: TRBJ2-7; len: 14; v_gene: TRBV11-3; abundance: -; CDR3aa: CASSPGGGAYEQYF
j_gene: TRBJ2-1; len: 16; v_gene: TRBV7-3; abundance: once; CDR3aa: CASSLMGGLGHNEQFF
j_gene: TRBJ2-7; len: 15; v_gene: TRBV2; abundance: -; CDR3aa: CASSHTTSSSYEQYF
j_gene: TRBJ1-5; len: 13; v_gene: TRBV30; abundance: -; CDR3aa: CAWSVRENQPQHF
j_gene: TRBJ2-1; len: 18; v_gene: TRBV11-3; abundance: -; CDR3aa: CASSLAPSLGGSYNEQFF
j_gene: TRBJ2-2; len: 15; v_gene: TRBV5-1; abundance: -; CDR3aa: CASSLALAYTGELFF
j_gene: TRBJ2-5; len: 13; v_gene: TRBV7-9; abundance: few; CDR3aa: CASRATGAETQYF
j_gene: TRBJ2-7; len: 16; v_gene: TRBV5-1; abundance: -; CDR3aa: CASSRTLTGVGYEQYF
j_gene: TRBJ1-2; len: 14; v_gene: TRBV7-3; abundance: -; CDR3aa: CASSPGPTVYGYTF
j_gene: TRBJ2-1; len: 15; v_gene: TRBV5-1; abundance: -; CDR3aa: CASSPGLAGGNEQFF
j_gene: TRBJ2-7; len: 15; v_gene: TRBV9; abundance: -; CDR3aa: CASSPGTSGAYEQYF
j_gene: TRBJ2-2; len: 12; v_gene: TRBV30; abundance: -; CDR3aa: CAWTGNTGELFF
j_gene: TRBJ2-7; len: 15; v_gene: TRBV28; abundance: -; CDR3aa: CASSLPSGRTYEQYF
j_gene: TRBJ2-1; len: 14; v_gene: TRBV11-3; abundance: few; CDR3aa: CASSSRGGKKEQFF
j_gene: TRBJ2-2; len: 13; v_gene: TRBV7-9; abundance: -; CDR3aa: CASSLMGAGELFF
j_gene: TRBJ2-7; len: 14; v_gene: TRBV19; abundance: few; CDR3aa: CASSMSAGPYEQYF
j_gene: TRBJ1-2; len: 14; v_gene: TRBV11-2; abundance: -; CDR3aa: CASSLVDRNYGYTF
j_gene: TRBJ1-1; len: 14; v_gene: TRBV19; abundance: -; CDR3aa: CASSIVSENTEAFF
j_gene: TRBJ2-1; len: 20; v_gene: TRBV6-1; abundance: -; CDR3aa: CASSERGGWGAFGSYNEQFF
j_gene: TRBJ1-4; len: 14; v_gene: TRBV30; abundance: -; CDR3aa: CAWSSGSADEKLFF
j_gene: TRBJ2-7; len: 13; v_gene: TRBV29-1; abundance: -; CDR3aa: CSVSGGGSYEQYF
j_gene: TRBJ2-7; len: 15; v_gene: TRBV5-1; abundance: -; CDR3aa: CASSGRTGEYYEQYF
j_gene: TRBJ2-1; len: 16; v_gene: TRBV7-8; abundance: -; CDR3aa: CASSPPGRNSYNEQFF
j_gene: TRBJ1-1; len: 13; v_gene: TRBV30; abundance: -; CDR3aa: CAWSVRDGARAFF
j_gene: TRBJ2-7; len: 12; v_gene: TRBV10-2; abundance: -; CDR3aa: CASSEFTYEQYF
j_gene: TRBJ2-3; len: 15; v_gene: TRBV7-3; abundance: -; CDR3aa: CASSLQTSGLDTQYF
j_gene: TRBJ2-7; len: 13; v_gene: TRBV6-5; abundance: -; CDR3aa: CASSGTGGGEQYF
j_gene: TRBJ2-2; len: 14; v_gene: TRBV5-4; abundance: -; CDR3aa: CASSLELATGELFF
j_gene: TRBJ2-1; len: 15; v_gene: TRBV19; abundance: -; CDR3aa: CASRSSPSSYNEQFF
j_gene: TRBJ2-2; len: 16; v_gene: TRBV7-9; abundance: few; CDR3aa: CASSLPGRMNTGELFF
j_gene: TRBJ2-1; len: 12; v_gene: TRBV27; abundance: -; CDR3aa: CASSGTYNEQFF
j_gene: TRBJ2-1; len: 17; v_gene: TRBV4-2; abundance: -; CDR3aa: CASSQVAGAGMGGEQFF
j_gene: TRBJ1-2; len: 14; v_gene: TRBV5-6; abundance: once; CDR3aa: CASSLGQGFGGYTF
j_gene: TRBJ1-5; len: 13; v_gene: TRBV29-1; abundance: -; CDR3aa: CSVRDNMNQPQHF
j_gene: TRBJ2-1; len: 15; v_gene: TRBV30; abundance: -; CDR3aa: CAWSPGTSGRNEQFF
j_gene: TRBJ1-1; len: 13; v_gene: TRBV2; abundance: -; CDR3aa: CASTPVVNTEAFF
j_gene: TRBJ2-7; len: 11; v_gene: TRBV10-3; abundance: -; CDR3aa: CAISEGREQYF
j_gene: TRBJ2-2; len: 16; v_gene: TRBV7-9; abundance: -; CDR3aa: CASSFFSGGATGELFF
j_gene: TRBJ1-4; len: 14; v_gene: TRBV14; abundance: -; CDR3aa: CASSPRATNEKLFF
j_gene: TRBJ2-4; len: 15; v_gene: TRBV5-1; abundance: -; CDR3aa: CASSLGAAEGNIQYF
j_gene: TRBJ2-7; len: 12; v_gene: TRBV14; abundance: -; CDR3aa: CASSQVTGQQYF
j_gene: TRBJ2-7; len: 14; v_gene: TRBV10-3; abundance: -; CDR3aa: CAISESSGGYEQYF
j_gene: TRBJ2-7; len: 13; v_gene: TRBV5-5; abundance: large; CDR3aa: CASSLESPDEQYF
j_gene: TRBJ2-7; len: 13; v_gene: TRBV5-1; abundance: -; CDR3aa: CASSLGASYEQYF
j_gene: TRBJ2-3; len: 15; v_gene: TRBV2; abundance: -; CDR3aa: CASRAGDQGTDTQYF